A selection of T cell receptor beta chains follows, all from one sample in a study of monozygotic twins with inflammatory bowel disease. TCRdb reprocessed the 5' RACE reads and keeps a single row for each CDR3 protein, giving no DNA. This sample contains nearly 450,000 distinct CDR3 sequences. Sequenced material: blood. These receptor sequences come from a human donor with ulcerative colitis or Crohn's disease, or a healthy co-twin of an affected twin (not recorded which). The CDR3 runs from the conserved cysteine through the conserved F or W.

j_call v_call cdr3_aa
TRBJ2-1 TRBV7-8 CASSSRTDYNEQFF
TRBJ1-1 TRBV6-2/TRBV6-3 CASSPPGPSKAEAFF
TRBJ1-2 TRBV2 CASSDRPGKRNGYTF
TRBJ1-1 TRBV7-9 CASSSADRINTEAFF
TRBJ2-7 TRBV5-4 CASSLGGGAREQYF
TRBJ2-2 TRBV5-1 CASSSGLAATGELFF
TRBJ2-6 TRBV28 CASSTPFSGANVLTF
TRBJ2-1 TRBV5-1 CASSLVGEGFNEQFF
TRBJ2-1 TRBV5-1 CASATSGFNEQFF
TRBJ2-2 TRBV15 CATTPGLAFTGELFF
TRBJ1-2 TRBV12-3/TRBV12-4 CASSRDPTTYGYTF
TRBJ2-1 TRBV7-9 CASSLASMDEQFF
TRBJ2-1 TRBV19 CASSISVLWASEQFF
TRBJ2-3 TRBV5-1 CASSTLAGNADTQYF
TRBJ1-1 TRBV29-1 CSVAGSANTEAFF
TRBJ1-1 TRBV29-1 CSVELGYTEAFF
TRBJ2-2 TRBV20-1 CSANRDRDANTGELFF
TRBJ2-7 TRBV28 CASIGGGTVTYEQYF
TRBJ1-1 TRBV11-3 CASGQFSDTEAFF
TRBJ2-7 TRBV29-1 CSVPGTGGTYEQYF
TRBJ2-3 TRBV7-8 CASSLGASADTQYF
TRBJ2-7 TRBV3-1 CASSQYREQYF
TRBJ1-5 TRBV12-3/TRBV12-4 CASSLVRESNQPQHF
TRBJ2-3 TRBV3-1 CASSQGNAQYF
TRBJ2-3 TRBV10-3 CAISESDQNTDTQYF